This TCR beta chain was identified in a study of T cell repertoires in cytomegalovirus infection. About the research overall: The public TCR beta signatures pointed to both CMV infection and matching HLA type.

This CDR3 is built from 15 residues. Trimming removed 6 bases from V and 4 bases from J, with 16 bases in between. MiXCR, applied by TCRdb to the reads, yields one record per CDR3 protein. The sample has under 850,000 distinct CDR3 sequences, about 40% seen once. This TCR was recovered from a human donor in good health (CMV status not recorded). Some clones in this sample may be carry-over from other donors' samples. V and J are TRBV12-3 or TRBV12-4 and TRBJ1-3, with TRBD1 as a possible D gene (6 bases). Sequencing was performed on PBMCs. This CDR3 reads CASRSTGLEGNTIYF. As DNA, the CDR3 is TGTGCCAGCAGAAGTACAGGGTTGGAAGGAAACACCATATATTTT.